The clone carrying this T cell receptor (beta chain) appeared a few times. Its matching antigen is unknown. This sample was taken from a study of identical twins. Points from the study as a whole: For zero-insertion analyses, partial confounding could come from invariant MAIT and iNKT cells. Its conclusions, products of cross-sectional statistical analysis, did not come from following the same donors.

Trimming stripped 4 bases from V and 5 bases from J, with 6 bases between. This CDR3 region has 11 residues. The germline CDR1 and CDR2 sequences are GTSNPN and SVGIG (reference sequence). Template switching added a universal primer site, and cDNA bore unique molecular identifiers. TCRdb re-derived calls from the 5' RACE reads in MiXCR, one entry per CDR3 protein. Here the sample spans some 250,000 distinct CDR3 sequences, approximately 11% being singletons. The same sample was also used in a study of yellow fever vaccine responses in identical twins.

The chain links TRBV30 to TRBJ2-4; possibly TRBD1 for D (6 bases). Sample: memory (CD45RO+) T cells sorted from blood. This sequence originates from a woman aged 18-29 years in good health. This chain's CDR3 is CAWTGENIQYF. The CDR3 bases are TGTGCCTGGACAGGGGAAAACATTCAGTACTTC.